This T cell receptor (beta chain) appears in the sequencing data of a study of T cell responses to AZD1222 COVID-19 vaccine. Second-dose intervals of approximately 4 or approximately 12 weeks were pooled. The CDR3 is 18 residues long. Germline V gene lookup returns CDR1 MDHEN and CDR2 SYDVKM. V gave up 1 base and J gave up 2 bases, with 18 bases separating them. TCRdb keeps only in-frame clones here, not all; method: immunoSEQ multiplex PCR. The sample carries some 120,000 clones, 92% recorded once. The chain couples TRBV28 to TRBJ1-5; a possible D gene is TRBD1 (6 bases). This clonotype was obtained from an adult who received the AZD1222 COVID-19 vaccine. The specimen was peripheral blood, collected 28 days after the second AZD1222 dose. The CDR3 loop is CASSLFSLVGGRNQPQHF. The CDR3, as DNA: TGTGCCAGCAGTTTATTCAGCCTTGTCGGGGGGCGCAATCAGCCCCAGCATTTT.